These 32 T cell receptor beta chains originate from one sample sequenced in a study of CD4+ T cells in melanoma. Repertoires were generated with immunoSEQ multiplex PCR, while TCRdb's copy carries only in-frame clones and drops some. The sample lists 9,500 to 11,000 clones; approximately 70% were seen once. Material for sequencing was cells from a culture (not recorded whether cultured in vitro). The receptor source for this set is a human donor with melanoma.

Only a few counts were recorded for this clone. The rearrangement uses TRBV7-3 and TRBJ2-6; a possible D gene is TRBD2 (7 bases). CDR3 length equals 17 residues. The germline CDR1 and CDR2 sequences are SGHTA and FQGTGA. Trimming took 2 bases from V and 0 from J, leaving 11 bases between them. This CDR3 is CASSLRGASSGANVLTF. The CDR3 DNA sequence: TGTGCCAGCAGCTTACGGGGGGCCAGCTCTGGGGCCAACGTCCTGACTTTC.

The rearrangement uses TRBV9 and TRBJ2-3; D unresolved. The CDR3 runs to 13 residues. The germline gives CDR1 SGDLS, CDR2 YYNGEE. Trimming shortened V by 1 base and J by 2 bases, and 5 bases separated the two germline ends. CDR3 region: CASSVRVTDTQYF. The CDR3 region has the DNA TGTGCCAGCAGCGTAAGGGTCACAGATACGCAGTATTTT.

This chain links TRBV6-5 with TRBJ2-3, with D uncertain. V was cut by 2 bases and J by 2 bases, with 8 bases left in between. This CDR3 has 14 amino acids. The germline gives CDR1 MNHEY, CDR2 SVGAGI. CDR3 nucleotides: TGTGCCAGCAGTTACCTGCCCCTCACAGATACGCAGTATTTT. Residues: CASSYLPLTDTQYF.

This chain uses TRBV7-9 with TRBJ1-2; D unresolved. Germline values: CDR1 SEHNR, CDR2 FQNEAQ (reference sequence). This CDR3 region has 13 residues. V was trimmed by 1 base and J by 8 bases, leaving 11 bases between them. CDR3 residues: CASSLVRVGGYTF. CDR3 nucleotide sequence: TGTGCCAGCAGCTTAGTAAGGGTCGGGGGCTACACCTTC. Together with reference TRBV7-9 and TRBJ1-2, the CDR3 gives the full variable domain: DTGVSQNPRHKITKRGQNVTFRCDPISEHNRLYWYRQTLGQGPEFLTYFQNEAQLEKSRLLSDRFSAERPKGSFSTLEIQRTEQGDSAMYLCASSLVRVGGYTFGSGTRLTVV.

The rearrangement uses TRBV5-1 and TRBJ2-2, with 7 bases identical to TRBD1. This CDR3 has 17 residues. CDR1 and CDR2 from the germline V gene are SGHRS and YFSETQ. Trimming cost V 2 bases and J 3 bases; bases outside gene matches: 10. CDR3 loop: CASSFLSRDRDTGELFF. CDR3 DNA: TGCGCCAGCAGCTTCCTAAGTCGGGACAGAGACACCGGGGAGCTGTTTTTT.

The rearrangement joins TRBV5-4 to TRBJ2-4; D is possibly TRBD1 or TRBD2 (5 bases each). Trimming took off 4 bases at V and 0 bases at J, with 14 bases between the two ends. This CDR3 has 16 residues. CDR1 SGHNT and CDR2 YYREEE come from the germline V gene (reference sequence). DNA for the CDR3: TGTGCCAGCAGCGTCCGGGGCGACCTAGCCAAAAACATTCAGTACTTC. Translation: CASSVRGDLAKNIQYF.

In its sample, this clone was seen a few times. V is TRBV19 and J is TRBJ1-2; the D is unclear. Trimming pared 6 bases from V and 5 bases from J, leaving 10 bases between. Germline V gene sequence: CDR1 LNHDA, CDR2 SQIVND (reference sequence). This CDR3 is built from 12 residues. CDR3 in DNA: TGTGCCAGTAGCCGAGTGGGGTATGGCTACACCTTC. Translating gives CASSRVGYGYTF.

This clone was observed a handful of times. This chain links TRBV21-1 with TRBJ2-5. TRBV21-1 is a known pseudogene. This CDR3 has 17 amino acids. Here the CDR3 reads CASSKALLWKIQETQYF. The CDR3 DNA follows: TGTGCCAGCAGCAAAGCGCTCTTGTGGAAGATCCAAGAGACCCAGTACTTC.

CDR3 nucleotides: TGTGCCAGCAGCTTAGAGGCGGGGGGCGGGAACGAGCAGTACTTC. Translating gives CASSLEAGGGNEQYF. This sequence joins TRBV7-6 and TRBJ2-7; 8 nucleotides match TRBD2. V was clipped by 1 base and J by 5 bases; unmatched bases: 7. Germline CDR1 and CDR2: SGHVS and FNYEAQ. The CDR3 covers 15 residues.

To note about this clone: Mismatch with germline at one junction end may stem from a read error. The J gene is TRBJ2-4, the V gene TRBV30, with a tentative D call TRBD2 (5 bases). The CDR3 extends over 13 amino acids. Germline values: CDR1 GTSNPN, CDR2 SVGIG (reference sequence). The CDR3 region has the DNA TGTGCCTGGGGTGTAGGGAGCAAAAACATTCAGTACTTC. Its protein is CAWGVGSKNIQYF.

This clone was seen a handful of times. The J gene is TRBJ2-3, the V gene TRBV30; 11 bases line up with TRBD2. Germline assignment: CDR1 GTSNPN and CDR2 SVGIG (reference sequence). This CDR3 contains 15 residues. V shed 3 bases and J 2 bases; nucleotides not matched to a gene: 4. CDR3 nucleotides: TGTGCCTGGAGGGCTAGCGGGGGGTACACAGATACGCAGTATTTT. Amino acids: CAWRASGGYTDTQYF.

The chain has TRBV5-1 and TRBJ1-5, with unresolved D. The CDR3 covers 13 residues. Between the trimmed V and J ends, which lost 2 bases and 4 bases, there was a span of 7 bases. The germline CDR1 and CDR2 sequences are SGHRS and YFSETQ. CDR3 loop: CASSFGVNQPQHF. DNA of the CDR3: TGCGCCAGCAGCTTCGGGGTAAATCAGCCCCAGCATTTT. The full variable domain, its missing parts supplied by reference TRBV5-1 and TRBJ1-5, is KAGVTQTPRYLIKTRGQQVTLSCSPISGHRSVSWYQQTPGQGLQFLFEYFSETQRNKGNFPGRFSGRQFSNSRSEMNVSTLELGDSALYLCASSFGVNQPQHFGDGTRLSIL.

The V and J genes are TRBV29-1 and TRBJ1-1; D ambiguous. V was cut by 1 base and J by 0 bases, with 9 bases left in between. Per the germline V gene, CDR1 is SQVTM and CDR2 is ANQGSEA. CDR3 length equals 14 residues. The CDR3 coding sequence is TGCAGCGTTGAAGGGGTCCCATTGAACACTGAAGCTTTCTTT. Translation: CSVEGVPLNTEAFF.

This rearrangement joins TRBV5-4 to TRBJ1-5; D remains unclear. This CDR3 region has 14 residues. V shed 2 bases and J shed 2 bases, with 8 bases lying between them. Per germline, CDR1 SGHNT and CDR2 YYREEE (reference sequence). CDR3 in amino acids: CASSFSGGNQPQHF. The CDR3 nucleotides are TGTGCCAGCAGCTTTAGTGGGGGCAATCAGCCCCAGCATTTT.

The chain recombines TRBV7-9 with TRBJ2-5, with a tentative D call TRBD2 (6 bases). Trimming pared 4 bases from V and 0 bases from J, leaving 18 bases between. CDR3 length: 17 amino acids. CDR1 is SEHNR, CDR2 FQNEAQ, per germline (reference sequence). CDR3 loop: CASSSALRGLYQETQYF. The DNA of the CDR3 is TGTGCCAGCAGCTCCGCCCTCCGGGGACTGTACCAAGAGACCCAGTACTTC.

The chain uses TRBV30 and TRBJ2-7, with TRBD1 matching over 9 bases. This CDR3 is 14 amino acids long. Germline V lookup: CDR1 GTSNPN, CDR2 SVGIG (reference sequence). The J segment lost 1 base and the V segment lost 0 bases, leaving 1 base of the junction unmatched. In DNA form, the CDR3 reads TGTGCCTGGAGTGTCGGGACAGGGTCCTACGAGCAGTACTTC. Translation: CAWSVGTGSYEQYF.

The rearrangement joins TRBV6-6 to TRBJ2-4, with 7 positions matching TRBD1. V shed 6 bases, J shed 0 bases, and the junction held 8 bases outside the gene matches. This CDR3 region has 16 residues. Germline values: CDR1 MNHNY, CDR2 SVGAGI (reference sequence). CDR3 residues: CASSYRGFGAKNIQYF. The CDR3 DNA sequence: TGTGCCAGCAGCTACAGGGGTTTCGGAGCCAAAAACATTCAGTACTTC.

The J gene is TRBJ1-6, the V gene TRBV6-6; weak D call: TRBD1 (5 bases). The CDR3 is 13 amino acids. Per germline, CDR1 MNHNY and CDR2 SVGAGI (reference sequence). Trimming pared 10 bases from V and 7 bases from J, leaving 14 bases between. The CDR3 reads CATKAGTNSPLHF. CDR3 in DNA: TGTGCCACCAAGGCAGGGACCAATTCACCCCTCCACTTT.

The J gene is TRBJ1-3, the V gene TRBV25-1; D is unresolved. V was shortened by 10 bases and J by 0 bases, with 16 bases between the two germline ends. This CDR3 comprises 15 residues. CDR1 is MGHDK, CDR2 SYGVNS, per germline. CDR3 residues: CANVNRPLSGNTIYF. CDR3 coding DNA: TGTGCCAACGTAAACAGACCGCTCTCTGGAAACACCATATATTTT.

CDR3 sequence reads: CASSQERVEQFF. The CDR3 bases are TGCGCCAGCAGCCAAGAAAGAGTTGAGCAGTTCTTC. J is TRBJ2-1 and V is TRBV4-1; no clear D. The CDR3 has 12 amino acids. The germline V gene encodes CDR1 MGHRA and CDR2 YSYEKL. Trimming shortened V by 0 bases and J by 9 bases, and 6 bases separated the two germline ends.

This clone has only a few counts. The chain couples TRBV2 to TRBJ1-3, with unresolved D. The CDR3 has 12 residues. CDR1 is SNHLY, CDR2 FYNNEI, per germline. Trimming removed 8 bases at V and 3 bases at J, with 8 bases between. DNA for the CDR3: TGTGCCAGCGTACAATATGGAAACACCATATATTTT. Amino acids: CASVQYGNTIYF.

This chain links TRBV21-1 with TRBJ2-3; TRBD1, the D gene given by the table, was not confirmed from the DNA. TRBV21-1 is annotated as a pseudogene. CDR3 size: 17 residues. The CDR3 sequence: CASSNESKVQGIDTQYF. The CDR3 DNA follows: TGTGCCAGCAGCAACGAAAGCAAAGTACAGGGTATAGATACGCAGTATTTT.

The sample holds a few counts of this clone. The chain combines TRBV18 with TRBJ1-2; D is unresolved. CDR3 size: 12 residues. Germline V gene sequence: CDR1 KGHSH, CDR2 LQKENI. Trimming stripped 6 bases from V and 8 bases from J, with 13 bases between. As DNA, the CDR3 is TGTGCCAGCTCGCTAAGCCGGGAGGGCTACACCTTC. Encoded protein: CASSLSREGYTF.

This chain links TRBV5-1 with TRBJ1-1, with 10 bases fitting TRBD1. V was clipped by 6 bases and J by 3 bases; unmatched bases: 8. The CDR3 contains 15 residues. Germline V gives CDR1 SGHRS, CDR2 YFSETQ. The CDR3 loop reads CASKGTGVWYTEAFF. Written as DNA, the CDR3 is TGCGCCAGCAAAGGGACAGGGGTTTGGTACACTGAAGCTTTCTTT.

The sample holds a few counts of this clone. This chain connects TRBV5-4 to TRBJ1-1; tentative D call: TRBD1 (5 bases). Germline assignment: CDR1 SGHNT and CDR2 YYREEE (reference sequence). The CDR3 is 14 residues long. The V gene lost 1 base and the J gene lost 3 bases, with 10 bases spanning the gap. The CDR3 DNA sequence: TGTGCCAGCAGCTTGTATGGGGGATACACTGAAGCTTTCTTT. It yields the protein CASSLYGGYTEAFF. The full variable domain, completed using reference TRBV5-4 and TRBJ1-1, is ETGVTQSPTHLIKTRGQQVTLRCSSQSGHNTVSWYQQALGQGPQFIFQYYREEENGRGNFPPRFSGLQFPNYSSELNVNALELDDSALYLCASSLYGGYTEAFFGQGTRLTVV.

The chain links TRBV29-1 to TRBJ1-1, with TRBD1 identical over 7 bases. The V and J ends lost 1 base and 4 bases, in that order; junction bases with no gene match: 6. The CDR3 consists of 14 residues. CDR1 and CDR2 from the germline V gene are SQVTM and ANQGSEA. CDR3 bases: TGCAGCGTTGAAGGGGCCAAGGGGGCCACTGAAGCTTTCTTT. Translating gives CSVEGAKGATEAFF.

The chain combines TRBV7-2 with TRBJ1-2; a weak D match, TRBD1 (5 bases). CDR3 length: 17 residues. Germline CDR1 is SGHTA and CDR2 is FQGNSA. The V and J ends lost 3 bases and 5 bases respectively, with 22 bases between them. CDR3 region: CASSLAAVRQGGYGYTF. The CDR3, as DNA: TGTGCCAGCAGCTTGGCCGCGGTTAGGCAGGGTGGTTATGGCTACACCTTC.

This chain connects TRBV11-2 to TRBJ1-1; TRBD1 is a possible D gene (5 bases). V was trimmed by 2 bases and J by 0 bases, leaving 13 bases between them. The CDR3 contains 16 residues. The germline gives CDR1 SGHAT, CDR2 FQNNGV. The CDR3 sequence: CASSLLRESVNTEAFF. CDR3 bases: TGTGCCAGCAGCTTACTCAGGGAAAGCGTGAACACTGAAGCTTTCTTT.

J is TRBJ1-2 and V is TRBV18; D gene unclear. Germline V gene sequence: CDR1 KGHSH, CDR2 LQKENI. The CDR3 sequence is 15 residues long. Deletions cut 4 bases from V and 2 bases from J, with 14 bases between. CDR3 in amino acids: CASSQRPETNYGYTF. In nucleotides, the CDR3 is TGTGCCAGCTCACAGCGGCCCGAGACGAACTATGGCTACACCTTC.

The chain couples TRBV9 to TRBJ1-5; the D gene is possibly TRBD1 (6 bases). The length of the CDR3 is 16 residues. Trimming removed 3 bases at V and 1 base at J, with 14 bases between. Germline-derived CDR1 and CDR2 are SGDLS and YYNGEE. In DNA, the CDR3 is TGTGCCAGCAGCGCGGGGGGGCCTCGGAGCAATCAGCCCCAGCATTTT. This gives the protein CASSAGGPRSNQPQHF.

This clone was seen only a few times. This sequence joins TRBV5-1 and TRBJ1-6; D gene unclear. Germline CDR1 is SGHRS and CDR2 is YFSETQ. CDR3 length: 15 residues. V lost 0 bases to trimming and J lost 10 bases, with 14 bases between them. The DNA of the CDR3 is TGCGCCAGCAGCTTGGAAGGTGGGGTGCAGTCACCCCTCCACTTT. Protein sequence: CASSLEGGVQSPLHF.

In DNA form, the CDR3 reads TGTGCCAGCCAAGATAGCGGGGGGGCCCCCTACAATGAGCAGTTCTTC. Its translation: CASQDSGGAPYNEQFF. The rearrangement uses TRBV14 and TRBJ2-1; 11 bases line up with TRBD2. The CDR3 is 16 amino acids. From germline, CDR1 is SGHDN and CDR2 FVKESK. V lost 8 bases to trimming and J lost 2 bases; unmatched junction nucleotides: 8.